These 21 T cell receptor beta chains originate from one sample sequenced in a study of T cells in Graves' hyperthyroidism and ophthalmopathy. Authors of the study amplified TCR beta CDR3 regions from RNA transcripts. HTBI primers were the set used in a first-round RT-PCR of the TCR CDR3. MiXCR was run by TCRdb on the multiplex PCR reads, yielding one entry per CDR3 protein. The repertoire includes 340,000 or so distinct CDR3 sequences, roughly 15% of them detected once, and roughly 33% sits in the top ten. Sequences were obtained from blood. Receptors were obtained from a man between 25 and 39 years old with Graves' hyperthyroidism.

The sample holds many counts of this clonotype. The chain joins TRBV19 to TRBJ1-2, with D perhaps TRBD1 (5 bases). Trimming stripped 5 bases from V and 4 bases from J, with 20 bases between. This CDR3 is built from 16 residues. CDR1 is LNHDA, CDR2 SQIVND, per germline (reference sequence). The CDR3 DNA is TGTGCCAGTAGTCTCGACCGACAGCGGAGCCCCTATGGCTACACCTTC. It yields the protein CASSLDRQRSPYGYTF.

This clonotype was observed a few times. The chain employs TRBV12-3 or TRBV12-4 and TRBJ2-1; TRBD2 aligns across 7 bases. The CDR3 contains 13 residues. This CDR3 is CAVEGRAWNEQFF. The CDR3 coding sequence is TGTGCAGTCGAAGGGAGGGCCTGGAATGAGCAGTTCTTC.

At least ten counts were recorded for this clonotype. The CDR3 coding sequence is TGTGCCAGCAGCTCCGGACACGAGGGTCTTGAGCAGTTCTTC. Amino acid sequence: CASSSGHEGLEQFF. The rearrangement uses TRBV7-3 and TRBJ2-1; D tentatively fits TRBD1 or TRBD2 (5 bases each). Looked up from germline, CDR1 is SGHTA and CDR2 is FQGTGA. V was pared by 4 bases and J by 9 bases, with 16 bases between. The CDR3 spans 14 residues.

This clonotype has at least ten counts. The chain carries TRBV2 and TRBJ2-7, with TRBD2 matching 16 bases. This CDR3 spans 17 amino acids. Unmatched junction bases numbered 10, after V lost 4 bases and J lost 7 bases. CDR1 SNHLY and CDR2 FYNNEI come from the germline V gene. CDR3 sequence reads: CASSAGLAGGPGWEQYF. CDR3 coding DNA: TGTGCCAGCAGTGCGGGACTAGCGGGAGGGCCCGGATGGGAGCAGTACTTC.

This clonotype was picked up many times. The chain recombines TRBV28 with TRBJ2-7, with D perhaps assigned TRBD1 or TRBD2 (5 bases each). This CDR3 region has 13 residues. CDR1 is MDHEN and CDR2 is SYDVKM in the germline V gene. The V gene lost 10 bases and the J gene lost 7 bases, with 20 bases spanning the gap. CDR3 DNA sequence: TGTGCCACCTCTAGGGGACCCCCGGGTGAGCAGTACTTC. As protein: CATSRGPPGEQYF.

J is TRBJ1-2 and V is TRBV24-1; D not certain. The CDR3 consists of 13 residues. V lost 4 bases and J lost 4, with 9 bases in between. Germline lookup yields CDR1 KGHDR and CDR2 SFDVKD. The CDR3 region has the DNA TGTGCCACCAGTGAGAGCTCTGGCTATGGCTACACCTTC. It translates to CATSESSGYGYTF.

This clonotype has only a few counts. CDR3 DNA: TGTGCCAGCAGTTTATTGAGTCAAGACTACGAGCAGTACTTC. It yields the protein CASSLLSQDYEQYF. J is TRBJ2-7 and V is TRBV27; no reliable D call. Germline V lookup: CDR1 MNHEY, CDR2 SMNVEV (reference sequence). This CDR3 comprises 14 residues. V dropped 1 base and J dropped 3 bases, with 10 bases sitting between them.

This clonotype was picked up many times. The chain has TRBV2 and TRBJ2-3, with a weak D call TRBD2 (5 bases). Germline CDR1 and CDR2: SNHLY and FYNNEI. This CDR3 spans 15 amino acids. V shed 2 bases and J shed 4 bases, with 13 bases lying between them. The CDR3 sequence: CASSELWASPDTQYF. The CDR3 DNA follows: TGTGCCAGCAGTGAATTATGGGCTAGCCCAGATACGCAGTATTTT. The entire variable domain, with the rest obtained from reference TRBV2 and TRBJ2-3, is as follows: EPEVTQTPSHQVTQMGQEVILRCVPISNHLYFYWYRQILGQKVEFLVSFYNNEISEKSEIFDDQFSVERPDGSNFTLKIRSTKLEDSAMYFCASSELWASPDTQYFGPGTRLTVL.

In this sample, this clonotype turned up many times. The chain combines TRBV28 with TRBJ2-1; D gene ambiguous. Trimming took off 2 bases at V and 9 bases at J, with 11 bases between the two ends. The germline V gene encodes CDR1 MDHEN and CDR2 SYDVKM. The length of the CDR3 is 13 residues. In DNA, the CDR3 is TGTGCCAGCAGTTTAGAGTACCGGGTTGAGCAGTTCTTC. Encoded protein: CASSLEYRVEQFF.

The V gene is TRBV20-1, the J gene TRBJ2-2; 8 bases map to TRBD2. Germline trimming cut 0 bases from V and 6 bases from J; bases unmatched to any gene: 9. Germline V gene lookup returns CDR1 DFQATT and CDR2 SNEGSKA (reference sequence). CDR3 size: 16 residues. The CDR3: CSARDRRAGGAGELFF. CDR3 bases: TGCAGTGCTAGAGATCGGCGGGCGGGAGGTGCCGGGGAGCTGTTTTTT.

A remark on this clonotype: A much more abundant neighbour one base away suggests this may be a read error. The rearrangement joins TRBV7-2 to TRBJ1-3, with D possibly TRBD1 on 5 matching bases. Germline loops: CDR1 SGHTA, CDR2 FQGNSA. The CDR3 contains 14 residues. The CDR3 DNA reads as TGTGCCAGCGGCTTACGGGGGGCTGGAAACACCATATATTTT. Translated: CASGLRGAGNTIYF.

This clonotype has at least ten counts. The rearrangement uses TRBV7-2 and TRBJ1-4; a possible D gene is TRBD1 (6 bases). The CDR3 spans 15 residues. Trimming removed 4 bases at V and 7 bases at J, with 16 bases between. Germline CDR1 is SGHTA and CDR2 is FQGNSA. In DNA, the CDR3 is TGTGCCAGCAGCTCCCGTGGGGGGCGATTTGAAAAACTGTTTTTT. Translating it yields CASSSRGGRFEKLFF.

This clonotype was observed at least ten times. The chain employs TRBV27 and TRBJ2-3; the match to TRBD2 covers 8 bases. CDR1 and CDR2 from the germline V gene are MNHEY and SMNVEV (reference sequence). The CDR3 length is 13 residues. V shed 6 bases, J shed 5 bases, and the junction held 4 bases outside the gene matches. CDR3 bases: TGTGCCAGCAGACAGCGGGGGATAGATACGCAGTATTTT. Encoded protein: CASRQRGIDTQYF.

At least ten counts were recorded for this clonotype. The chain carries TRBV5-1 and TRBJ2-7, with 9 bases aligning to TRBD2. Germline CDR1 SGHRS, CDR2 YFSETQ. The CDR3 consists of 14 residues. The V segment lost 4 bases and the J segment 6 bases; nucleotides outside the gene matches: 8. CDR3 nucleotides: TGCGCCAGCAGCAGAGCGGGAGGAACCGTCGAGCAGTACTTC. Translation: CASSRAGGTVEQYF.

Many counts were recorded for this clonotype. The chain couples TRBV5-1 to TRBJ2-3; possibly TRBD2 for D (5 bases). From germline, CDR1 is SGHRS and CDR2 YFSETQ. V lost 5 bases to trimming and J lost 0 bases, with 10 bases between them. This CDR3 is built from 14 residues. Here the CDR3 reads CASSEGVSTDTQYF. CDR3 DNA sequence: TGCGCCAGCAGTGAGGGAGTAAGCACAGATACGCAGTATTTT.

This clonotype was picked up many times. The chain uses TRBV20-1 and TRBJ2-1; tentative D call: TRBD2 (5 bases). This CDR3 is built from 13 residues. Trimming took 4 bases from V and 3 from J, leaving 10 bases between them. Germline CDR1 is DFQATT and CDR2 is SNEGSKA (reference sequence). CDR3 residues: CSATVANYNEQFF. CDR3 in DNA: TGCAGTGCTACAGTAGCGAACTACAATGAGCAGTTCTTC.

This clonotype was detected many times. The J gene is TRBJ2-1, the V gene TRBV3-1, with D unclear. Germline V gene data show CDR1 as LGHDT and CDR2 as YNNKEL (reference sequence). The CDR3 consists of 12 residues. Trimming stripped 1 base from V and 7 bases from J, with 5 bases between. This chain's CDR3 is CASSQVSNEQFF. The CDR3 nucleotides read TGTGCCAGCAGCCAAGTATCAAATGAGCAGTTCTTC.

This rearrangement joins TRBV6-4 to TRBJ2-1; 7 positions match TRBD2. Trimming cost V 8 bases and J 5 bases; bases outside gene matches: 12. Germline V lookup: CDR1 MRHNA, CDR2 SNTAGT. The CDR3 runs to 15 residues. CDR3 protein: CASRTSASGNNEQFF. Here the CDR3 DNA reads TGTGCCAGCCGTACCTCGGCTAGCGGTAACAATGAGCAGTTCTTC.

The table lists this clonotype with a few counts. The V call is TRBV20-1, the J call TRBJ1-6, with TRBD1 as a possible D gene (6 bases). The CDR3 has 15 residues. The germline V and J ends were trimmed by 3 bases and 8 bases, with 17 bases remaining between them. Germline V lookup: CDR1 DFQATT, CDR2 SNEGSKA (reference sequence). CDR3 bases: TGCAGTGCTAGGTGGGCCGGGACAAGAGATTCACCCCTCCACTTT. It codes for CSARWAGTRDSPLHF.

This clonotype was found a few times. This chain links TRBV20-1 with TRBJ2-5, with TRBD1 identical over 7 bases. The CDR3 has 15 residues. Trimming cost V 6 bases and J 5 bases; bases outside gene matches: 15. Germline CDR1 and CDR2: DFQATT and SNEGSKA (reference sequence). CDR3 sequence: CSAQNPRQGSETQYF. The CDR3 region has the DNA TGCAGTGCCCAAAACCCGAGACAGGGCAGCGAGACCCAGTACTTC.

This clonotype has a single count. One end of the junction fails to match germline, which may point to a read error. V is TRBV6-8 and J is TRBJ1-1, with D uncertain. Germline CDR1 is MNHGY and CDR2 is SAAAGT. The CDR3 length is 9 residues. The CDR3, as DNA: TGTGTGCCTTACACTGAAGCTTCCTTT. Its protein is CVPYTEASF.